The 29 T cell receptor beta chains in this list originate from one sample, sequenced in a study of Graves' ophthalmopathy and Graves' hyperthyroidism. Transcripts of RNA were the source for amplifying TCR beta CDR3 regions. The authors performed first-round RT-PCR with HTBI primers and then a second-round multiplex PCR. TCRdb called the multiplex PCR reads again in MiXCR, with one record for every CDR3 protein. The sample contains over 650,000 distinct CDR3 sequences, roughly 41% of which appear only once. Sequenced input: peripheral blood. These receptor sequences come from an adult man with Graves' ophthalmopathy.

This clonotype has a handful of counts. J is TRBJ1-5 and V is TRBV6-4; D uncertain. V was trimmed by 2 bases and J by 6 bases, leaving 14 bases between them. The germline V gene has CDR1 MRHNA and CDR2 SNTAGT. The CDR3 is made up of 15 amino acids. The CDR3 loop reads CASSDQVLRCQPQHF. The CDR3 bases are TGTGCCAGCAGTGACCAGGTCCTACGCTGTCAGCCCCAGCATTTT.

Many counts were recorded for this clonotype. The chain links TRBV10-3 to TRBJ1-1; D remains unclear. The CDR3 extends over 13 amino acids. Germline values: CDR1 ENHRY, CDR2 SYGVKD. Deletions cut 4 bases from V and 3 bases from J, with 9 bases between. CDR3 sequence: CAISGSQDTEAFF. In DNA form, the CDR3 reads TGTGCCATCAGTGGGTCTCAGGACACTGAAGCTTTCTTT.

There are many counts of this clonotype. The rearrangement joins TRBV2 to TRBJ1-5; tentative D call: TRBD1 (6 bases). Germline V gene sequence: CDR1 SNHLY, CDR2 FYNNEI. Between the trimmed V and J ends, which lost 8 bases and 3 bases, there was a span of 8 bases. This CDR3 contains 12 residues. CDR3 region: CASGQINQPQHF. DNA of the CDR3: TGTGCCAGCGGACAGATCAATCAGCCCCAGCATTTT.

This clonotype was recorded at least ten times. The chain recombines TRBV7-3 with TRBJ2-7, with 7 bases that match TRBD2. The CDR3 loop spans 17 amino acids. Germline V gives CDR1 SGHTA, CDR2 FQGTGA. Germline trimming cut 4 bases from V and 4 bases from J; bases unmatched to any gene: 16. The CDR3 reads CASSSLLKRDIVYEQYF. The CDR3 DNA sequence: TGTGCCAGCAGCTCGCTCCTCAAGCGGGATATCGTTTACGAGCAGTACTTC.

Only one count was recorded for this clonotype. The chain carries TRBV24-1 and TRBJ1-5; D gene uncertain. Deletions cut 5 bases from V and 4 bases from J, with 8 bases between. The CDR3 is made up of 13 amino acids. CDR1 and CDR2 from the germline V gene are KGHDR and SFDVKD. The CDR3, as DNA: TGTGCCACCAGTGGTAGTGGAAATCAGCCCCAGCATTTT. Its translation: CATSGSGNQPQHF.

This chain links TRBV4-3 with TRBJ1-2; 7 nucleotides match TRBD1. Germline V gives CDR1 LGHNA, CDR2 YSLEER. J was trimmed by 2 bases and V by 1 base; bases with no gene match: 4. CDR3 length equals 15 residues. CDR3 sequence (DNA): TGCGCCAGCAGCCAAGTTTTCAGGGGGAACTATGGCTACACCTTC. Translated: CASSQVFRGNYGYTF.

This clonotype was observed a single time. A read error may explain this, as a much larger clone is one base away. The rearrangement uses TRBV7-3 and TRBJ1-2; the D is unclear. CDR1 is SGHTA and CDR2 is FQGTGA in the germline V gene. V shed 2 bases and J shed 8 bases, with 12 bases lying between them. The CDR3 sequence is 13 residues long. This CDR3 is CASSLGPGGGYTF. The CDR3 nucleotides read TGTGCCAGCAGCTTAGGACCGGGCGGGGGCTACACCTTC.

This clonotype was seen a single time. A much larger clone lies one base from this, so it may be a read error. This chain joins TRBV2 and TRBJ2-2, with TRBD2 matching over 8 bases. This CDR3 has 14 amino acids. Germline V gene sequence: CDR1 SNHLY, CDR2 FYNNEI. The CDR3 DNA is TGTGCCAGCAGTGCGGCGGGGGGCGACGGGGAGCTGCTTTTT. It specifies CASSAAGGDGELLF.

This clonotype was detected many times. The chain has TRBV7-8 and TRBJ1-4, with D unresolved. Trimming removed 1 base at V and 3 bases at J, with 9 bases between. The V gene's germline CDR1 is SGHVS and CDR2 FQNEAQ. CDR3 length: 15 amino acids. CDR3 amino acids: CASSLGVLANEKLFF. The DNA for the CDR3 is TGTGCCAGCAGCTTAGGGGTACTGGCTAATGAAAAACTGTTTTTT.

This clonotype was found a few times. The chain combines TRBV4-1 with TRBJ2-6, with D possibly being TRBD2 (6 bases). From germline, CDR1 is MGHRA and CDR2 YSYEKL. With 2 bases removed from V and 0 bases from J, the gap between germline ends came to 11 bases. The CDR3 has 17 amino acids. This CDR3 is CASSQPGLSSGANVLTF. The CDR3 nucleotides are TGCGCCAGCAGCCAACCGGGACTCAGCTCTGGGGCCAACGTCCTGACTTTC.

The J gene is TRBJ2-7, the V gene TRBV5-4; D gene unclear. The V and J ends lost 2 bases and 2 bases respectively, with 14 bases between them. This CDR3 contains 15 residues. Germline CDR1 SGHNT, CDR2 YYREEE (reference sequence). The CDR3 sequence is CASSLSYSAPYEQYF. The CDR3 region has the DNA TGTGCCAGCAGCTTATCCTACTCAGCCCCCTACGAGCAGTACTTC.

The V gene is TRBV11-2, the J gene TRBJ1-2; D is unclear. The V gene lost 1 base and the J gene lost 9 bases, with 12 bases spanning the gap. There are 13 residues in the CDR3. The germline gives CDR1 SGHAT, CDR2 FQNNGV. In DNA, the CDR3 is TGTGCCAGCAGCTTAGTCTACAGTCGTAGCTACACCTTC. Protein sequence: CASSLVYSRSYTF.

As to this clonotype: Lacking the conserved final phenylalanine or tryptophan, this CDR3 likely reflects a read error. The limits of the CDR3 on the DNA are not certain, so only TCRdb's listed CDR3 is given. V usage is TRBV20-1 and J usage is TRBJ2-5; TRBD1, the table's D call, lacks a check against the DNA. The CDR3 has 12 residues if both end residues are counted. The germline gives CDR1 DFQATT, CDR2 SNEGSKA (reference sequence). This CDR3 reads CSARSVVGGMDT.

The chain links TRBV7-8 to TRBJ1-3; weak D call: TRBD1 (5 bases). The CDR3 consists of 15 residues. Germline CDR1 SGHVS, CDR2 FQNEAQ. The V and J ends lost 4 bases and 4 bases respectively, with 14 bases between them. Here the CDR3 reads CASSSGLAGGNTIYF. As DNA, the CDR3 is TGTGCCAGCAGCTCGGGACTAGCGGGAGGAAACACCATATATTTT.

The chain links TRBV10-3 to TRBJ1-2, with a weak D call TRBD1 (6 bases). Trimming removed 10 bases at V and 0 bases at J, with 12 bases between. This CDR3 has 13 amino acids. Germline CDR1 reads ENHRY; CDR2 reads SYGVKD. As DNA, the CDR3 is TGTGCCAGCAGGGGACCAACTAACTATGGCTACACCTTC. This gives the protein CASRGPTNYGYTF.

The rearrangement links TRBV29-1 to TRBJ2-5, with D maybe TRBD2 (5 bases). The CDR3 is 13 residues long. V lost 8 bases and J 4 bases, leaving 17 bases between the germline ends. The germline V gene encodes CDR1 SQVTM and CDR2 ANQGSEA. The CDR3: CSPERARGETQYF. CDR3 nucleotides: TGCAGCCCCGAGAGGGCTCGGGGAGAGACCCAGTACTTC.

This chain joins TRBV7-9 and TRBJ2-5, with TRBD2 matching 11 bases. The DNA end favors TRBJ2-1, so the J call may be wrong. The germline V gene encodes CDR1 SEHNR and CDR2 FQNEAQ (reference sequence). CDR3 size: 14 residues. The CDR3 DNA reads TGTGCCAGCAGTTTGACTAGCGGGAAAAATGAGCAGTTCTTC. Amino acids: CASSLTSGKNEQFF.

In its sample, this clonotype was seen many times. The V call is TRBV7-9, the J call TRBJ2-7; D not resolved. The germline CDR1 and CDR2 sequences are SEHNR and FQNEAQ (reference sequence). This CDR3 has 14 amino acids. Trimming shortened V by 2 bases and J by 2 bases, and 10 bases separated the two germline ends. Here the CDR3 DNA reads TGTGCCAGCAGCTTATTCCCCATGACCTACGAGCAGTACTTC. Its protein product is CASSLFPMTYEQYF.

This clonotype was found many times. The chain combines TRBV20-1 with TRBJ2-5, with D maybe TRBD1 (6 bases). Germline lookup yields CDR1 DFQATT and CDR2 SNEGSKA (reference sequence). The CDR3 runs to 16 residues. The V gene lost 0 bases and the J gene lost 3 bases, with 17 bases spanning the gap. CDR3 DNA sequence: TGCAGTGCTAGAGATCGTAGTGGGGGCTGGGAAGAGACCCAGTACTTC. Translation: CSARDRSGGWEETQYF.

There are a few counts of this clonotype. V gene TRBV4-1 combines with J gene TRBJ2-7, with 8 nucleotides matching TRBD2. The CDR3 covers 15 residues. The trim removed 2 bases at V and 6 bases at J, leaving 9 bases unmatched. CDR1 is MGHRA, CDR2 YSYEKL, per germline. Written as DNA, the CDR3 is TGCGCCAGCAGCCAAACCTCCTACGCGGGGGGCGAGCAGTACTTC. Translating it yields CASSQTSYAGGEQYF.

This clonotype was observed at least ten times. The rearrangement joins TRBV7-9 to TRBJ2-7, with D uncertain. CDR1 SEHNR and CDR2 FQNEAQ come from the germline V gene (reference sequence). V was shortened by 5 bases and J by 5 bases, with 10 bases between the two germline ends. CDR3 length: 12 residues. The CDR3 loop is CASSPSINEQYF. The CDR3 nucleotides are TGTGCCAGCAGCCCCAGCATTAACGAGCAGTACTTC.

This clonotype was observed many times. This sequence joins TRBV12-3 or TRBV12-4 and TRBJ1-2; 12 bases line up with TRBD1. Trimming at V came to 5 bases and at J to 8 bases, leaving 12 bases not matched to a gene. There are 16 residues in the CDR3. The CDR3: CASSPVEGQGARGYTF. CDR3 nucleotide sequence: TGTGCCAGCAGTCCTGTAGAGGGACAGGGGGCACGGGGCTACACCTTC.

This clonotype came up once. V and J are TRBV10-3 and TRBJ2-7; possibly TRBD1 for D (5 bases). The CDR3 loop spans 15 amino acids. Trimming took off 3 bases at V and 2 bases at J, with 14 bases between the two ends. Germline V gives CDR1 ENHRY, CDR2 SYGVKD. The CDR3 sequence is CAISERVTVPYEQYF. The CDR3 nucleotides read TGTGCCATCAGTGAAAGAGTGACAGTGCCCTACGAGCAGTACTTC.

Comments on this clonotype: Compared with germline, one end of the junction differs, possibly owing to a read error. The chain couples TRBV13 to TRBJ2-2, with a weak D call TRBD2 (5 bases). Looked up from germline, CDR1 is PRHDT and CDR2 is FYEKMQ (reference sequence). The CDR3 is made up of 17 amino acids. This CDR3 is CASSQDVWTANTGEPFF. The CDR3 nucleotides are TGCGCCAGCAGCCAAGATGTATGGACGGCGAACACCGGGGAGCCGTTTTTT.

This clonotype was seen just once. CDR3 in DNA: TGTGCCACCAGTGACCCCACTAGCGGACAAGAGACCCAGTACTTC. As protein: CATSDPTSGQETQYF. The chain uses TRBV24-1 and TRBJ2-5, with 8 bases lining up with TRBD2. This CDR3 has 15 residues. CDR1 and CDR2 from the germline V gene are KGHDR and SFDVKD. After removal of 4 bases from V and 2 bases from J, the junction contained 5 bases not matched to a gene.

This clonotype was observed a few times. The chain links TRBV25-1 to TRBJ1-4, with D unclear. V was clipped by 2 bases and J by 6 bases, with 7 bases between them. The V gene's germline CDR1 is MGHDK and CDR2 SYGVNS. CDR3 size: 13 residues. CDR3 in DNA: TGTGCCAGCAGTGAACAGAATGATGAAAAACTGTTTTTT. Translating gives CASSEQNDEKLFF.

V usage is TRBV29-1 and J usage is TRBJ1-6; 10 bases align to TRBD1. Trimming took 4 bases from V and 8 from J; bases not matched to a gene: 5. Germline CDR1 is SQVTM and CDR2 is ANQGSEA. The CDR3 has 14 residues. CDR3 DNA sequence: TGCAGCGTTGGGACAGGGGGAAAAGATTCACCCCTCCACTTT. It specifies CSVGTGGKDSPLHF.

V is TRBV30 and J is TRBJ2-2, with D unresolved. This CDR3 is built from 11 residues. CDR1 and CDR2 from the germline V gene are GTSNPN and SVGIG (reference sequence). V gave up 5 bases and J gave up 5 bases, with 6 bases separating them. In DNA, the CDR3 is TGTGCCTGGCGGAATACCGGGGAGCTGTTTTTT. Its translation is CAWRNTGELFF.

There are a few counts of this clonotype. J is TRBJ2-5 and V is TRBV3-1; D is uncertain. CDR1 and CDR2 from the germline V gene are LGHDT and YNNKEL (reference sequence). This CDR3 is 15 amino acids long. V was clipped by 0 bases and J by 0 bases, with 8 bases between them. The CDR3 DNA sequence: TGTGCCAGCAGCCAAGATATAACAGACCAAGAGACCCAGTACTTC. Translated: CASSQDITDQETQYF.